The clone carrying this TCR beta chain showed up many times. Its specificity is unknown. This sample is drawn from a study of regulatory T cells in long-lasting Graves disease. General study findings and limits: TRBV28, TRBJ1-2 and TRBJ2-5 emerged as the favored segments in persistent disease.

Library construction for TCR beta used iRepertoire HTBI primers and Arm-PCR of CDR3 regions. TCRdb independently ran MiXCR on the multiplex PCR reads; one entry per CDR3 protein. The repertoire holds roughly 410,000 distinct CDR3 sequences, with about 15% as singletons. The time point is: newly diagnosed GD, antithyroid drugs for less than 3 months. Preparation of the TCR library used RNA extracted from PBMCs. The CDR3 extends over 15 amino acids. The V gene's germline CDR1 is SEHNR and CDR2 FQNEAQ (reference sequence). V lost 2 bases to trimming and J lost 4 bases, with 14 bases between them. This sample was shared with a second study, whose subject was T cells in Graves' hyperthyroidism and ophthalmopathy.

The receptor comes from a woman between 35 and 50 years old with Graves disease. The sequences come from peripheral blood mononuclear cells (PBMCs), collected at new diagnosis, from a patient treated with antithyroid drugs. The chain combines TRBV7-9 with TRBJ2-5, with D maybe TRBD1 (5 bases). The CDR3 sequence is CASSLPDSRLETQYF. The CDR3 nucleotides read TGTGCCAGCAGCTTACCCGACAGCCGGCTAGAGACCCAGTACTTC.